This T cell receptor (beta chain) stems from a study of shared clonotypes between healthy human individuals. Study-level findings and limits: The expectation was that sequencing depth would affect clonotype sharing among donors.

On this clone itself: Its antigen is not known.

Measured with immunoSEQ multiplex PCR; TCRdb has only the in-frame clones, and not every one. Here the sample spans more than 2 million clones, around 95% being singletons. There are 13 residues in the CDR3. Trimming took 7 bases from V and 8 from J, leaving 17 bases between them. CDR1 and CDR2 (germline): MDHEN, SYDVKM. The chain recombines TRBV28 with TRBJ1-2, with D possibly being TRBD1 (5 bases). This TCR was sampled from a young man in good health. Sequencing input: naive CD4+ T cells sorted from blood. Noted subset: CD45RA+ positively selected. The CDR3 reads CASKRDFPAGYTF. The CDR3 bases are TGTGCCAGCAAACGGGACTTCCCAGCGGGCTACACCTTC.